Below, 25 T cell receptor beta chains from the same sample are listed, as sequenced in a study of cytomegalovirus exposure and HLA in healthy donors. The PCR contained 60 Vbeta and 13 Jbeta primers. Assay used: immunoSEQ multiplex PCR; TCRdb lists only in-frame clones, some missing. The data show about 100,000 clones, about 80% seen once. Sequencing was done on a sample of PBMCs. These receptors were obtained from a man in his 60s in good health and CMV-seropositive.

The chain is built from TRBV9 and TRBJ1-2, with D perhaps TRBD1 (5 bases). Germline V lookup: CDR1 SGDLS, CDR2 YYNGEE. The V gene lost 0 bases and the J gene lost 7 bases, with 19 bases spanning the gap. The CDR3 has 16 amino acids. The CDR3: CASSVAAQGPPGGYTF. The CDR3 nucleotides read TGTGCCAGCAGCGTAGCAGCCCAGGGTCCACCGGGTGGCTACACCTTC.

V is TRBV5-6 and J is TRBJ1-2; 9 bases are a match to TRBD1. Trimming took 4 bases from V and 6 from J; bases not matched to a gene: 4. The germline V gene encodes CDR1 SGHDT and CDR2 YYEEEE. This CDR3 contains 13 residues. The CDR3 region has the DNA TGTGCCAGCAGCCCCGGGACAGGGAATGGCTACACCTTC. This codes for CASSPGTGNGYTF.

The chain recombines TRBV19 with TRBJ1-6; the D gene is possibly TRBD1 (6 bases). V was cut by 5 bases and J by 7 bases, with 24 bases left in between. Germline CDR1 and CDR2: LNHDA and SQIVND (reference sequence). This CDR3 comprises 18 residues. The CDR3, as DNA: TGTGCCAGTAGTGCGGGGGCTCTGCCCAGCCAAAAAAATTCACCCCTCCACTTT. Translation: CASSAGALPSQKNSPLHF.

A single count supports this clone. The chain is built from TRBV7-6 and TRBJ1-2; 10 bases map to TRBD1. Germline assignment: CDR1 SGHVS and CDR2 FNYEAQ. The junction had 10 bases not matched to a gene; V was cut back by 5 bases and J by 7 bases. The CDR3 sequence is 15 residues long. The CDR3: CASSQAGQGLGGYTF. CDR3 in DNA: TGTGCCAGCAGCCAAGCGGGACAGGGGTTGGGTGGCTACACCTTC.

Here the CDR3 reads CASREAGYNEQFF. The CDR3 nucleotides are TGCGCCAGCAGAGAGGCCGGTTACAATGAGCAGTTCTTC. The V and J genes are TRBV10-2 and TRBJ2-1, with D unclear. V was trimmed by 6 bases and J by 4 bases, leaving 10 bases between them. CDR3 length equals 13 residues. Germline CDR1 and CDR2: WSHSY and SAAADI.

This chain joins TRBV2 and TRBJ1-1; 8 nucleotides agree with TRBD1. The CDR3 is made up of 14 amino acids. Germline lookup yields CDR1 SNHLY and CDR2 FYNNEI. V was pared by 4 bases and J by 5 bases, with 6 bases of the junction left unmatched. The CDR3 region has the DNA TGTGCCAGCAGTGTTAGTCAGGGGGCGACTGAAGCTTTCTTT. Translating gives CASSVSQGATEAFF.

The chain recombines TRBV6-1 with TRBJ1-3; D unresolved. The CDR3 loop spans 15 amino acids. The germline V gene has CDR1 MNHNS and CDR2 SASEGT. V dropped 6 bases and J dropped 0 bases, with 12 bases sitting between them. CDR3 nucleotides: TGTGCCAGCAGGCAGGTCAACCTCTCTGGAAACACCATATATTTT. It yields the protein CASRQVNLSGNTIYF.

The count of this clone is one. The chain uses TRBV4-2 and TRBJ1-4; 7 bases are a match to TRBD1. CDR1 is LGHNA and CDR2 is YNFKEQ in the germline V gene. This CDR3 contains 17 residues. The V and J ends lost 1 base and 6 bases, in that order; junction bases with no gene match: 11. The DNA for the CDR3 is TGTGCCAGCAGCCAAGCGGGGGGGAGACAGGGCTATGAAAAACTGTTTTTT. Translating it yields CASSQAGGRQGYEKLFF.

The rearrangement joins TRBV11-2 to TRBJ2-7; TRBD1 is a possible D gene (5 bases). The CDR3 contains 16 residues. The V end lost 6 bases, the J end lost 2 bases, and 20 bases lay between the germline ends. CDR1 and CDR2 (germline): SGHAT, FQNNGV. The CDR3 is CASRVDRTQGTYEQYF. CDR3 coding DNA: TGTGCCAGCAGGGTTGACAGAACTCAAGGAACCTACGAGCAGTACTTC.

The chain carries TRBV11-3 and TRBJ2-2; a weak D match, TRBD2 (6 bases). Germline V gene sequence: CDR1 SGHNT, CDR2 YENEEA. The CDR3 totals 16 residues. Trimming shortened V by 3 bases and J by 0 bases, and 11 bases separated the two germline ends. The CDR3 DNA follows: TGTGCCAGCAGCTTGGGGGGTAGGGCGAACACCGGGGAGCTGTTTTTT. It is translated as CASSLGGRANTGELFF.

The chain combines TRBV4-1 with TRBJ2-3; TRBD1 matches 12 bases. CDR1 and CDR2 (germline): MGHRA, YSYEKL. Germline trimming cut 0 bases from V and 6 bases from J; bases unmatched to any gene: 10. This CDR3 contains 18 residues. In DNA, the CDR3 is TGCGCCAGCAGCCAAGATGAAGGGACAGGGGGCTTTATGGATACGCAGTATTTT. Protein: CASSQDEGTGGFMDTQYF.

This chain joins TRBV11-2 and TRBJ2-5; a possible D gene is TRBD1 (6 bases). V was shortened by 5 bases and J by 2 bases, with 18 bases between the two germline ends. CDR1 is SGHAT, CDR2 FQNNGV, per germline. The CDR3 spans 16 residues. The CDR3 is CASSPRSGATQETQYF. In nucleotides, the CDR3 is TGTGCCAGCAGCCCCCGTTCAGGGGCCACTCAAGAGACCCAGTACTTC.

The chain uses TRBV5-1 and TRBJ2-2; 7 nucleotides align to TRBD1. This CDR3 region has 15 residues. The germline V gene has CDR1 SGHRS and CDR2 YFSETQ. The V gene end was trimmed by 4 bases and the J gene end by 0 bases; junction bases not matched to a gene: 3. The CDR3 nucleotides are TGCGCCAGCAGCAACAGGGGAACGAACACCGGGGAGCTGTTTTTT. The encoded protein is CASSNRGTNTGELFF.

The V call is TRBV5-1, the J call TRBJ1-5; D uncertain. The V end was cut by 0 bases, the J end by 3 bases, with 13 bases between. The CDR3 extends over 16 amino acids. Germline V CDR1 and CDR2: SGHRS, YFSETQ. DNA for the CDR3: TGCGCCAGCAGCTTGGCCCCTAGAGGGAACAATCAGCCCCAGCATTTT. Protein: CASSLAPRGNNQPQHF.

The chain is built from TRBV4-1 and TRBJ1-5; 8 bases fit TRBD1. This CDR3 comprises 16 residues. Germline CDR1 is MGHRA and CDR2 is YSYEKL. V lost 0 bases, J lost 3 bases, and 4 bases stayed unmatched. The CDR3 loop is CASSQEPGGLNQPQHF. The CDR3 DNA is TGCGCCAGCAGCCAAGAGCCAGGGGGCCTCAATCAGCCCCAGCATTTT.

The chain is built from TRBV11-2 and TRBJ2-7, with 7 bases that match TRBD2. The CDR3 totals 19 residues. The junction had 16 bases not matched to a gene; V was cut back by 2 bases and J by 0 bases. Germline V lookup: CDR1 SGHAT, CDR2 FQNNGV. The CDR3 reads CASSLLVQEAGLSSYEQYF. DNA of the CDR3: TGTGCCAGCAGCTTACTCGTACAGGAAGCGGGACTGAGCTCCTACGAGCAGTACTTC.

The chain links TRBV30 to TRBJ1-1; 10 nucleotides line up with TRBD1. The CDR3 is made up of 15 amino acids. The ends lost 4 bases at V and 4 bases at J; junction bases unmatched: 9. CDR1 is GTSNPN, CDR2 SVGIG, per germline (reference sequence). This chain's CDR3 is CAWIRQGAPGTEAFF. The CDR3 DNA reads as TGTGCCTGGATTCGACAGGGGGCGCCTGGCACTGAAGCTTTCTTT.

The chain uses TRBV27 and TRBJ1-1; D is unresolved. Germline V gives CDR1 MNHEY, CDR2 SMNVEV (reference sequence). V was clipped by 6 bases and J by 1 base, with 18 bases between them. The CDR3 is made up of 16 amino acids. CDR3 sequence reads: CASRRSLSLANTEAFF. CDR3 nucleotides: TGTGCCAGCAGGAGGAGTCTGAGCTTAGCGAACACTGAAGCTTTCTTT.

The chain recombines TRBV5-1 with TRBJ2-1, with TRBD2 matching over 11 bases. The germline V gene encodes CDR1 SGHRS and CDR2 YFSETQ. V was clipped by 5 bases and J by 3 bases; unmatched bases: 4. The CDR3 is 15 residues long. The CDR3 coding sequence is TGCGCCAGCAGTACTAGCGGGGGCGACTACAATGAGCAGTTCTTC. Translating it yields CASSTSGGDYNEQFF.

The rearrangement joins TRBV15 to TRBJ2-5, with TRBD2 matching over 10 bases. CDR3 length: 16 residues. V lost 1 base and J lost 1; bases outside the gene matches: 3. The germline gives CDR1 LNHNV, CDR2 YYDKDF (reference sequence). The DNA for the CDR3 is TGTGCCACCAGCAGAGCGGCTAGCGGGGGCCAAGAGACCCAGTACTTC. Amino acids: CATSRAASGGQETQYF.

V is TRBV10-2 and J is TRBJ2-5; 7 bases match TRBD1. The CDR3 consists of 13 residues. The germline V gene encodes CDR1 WSHSY and CDR2 SAAADI. The V segment lost 4 bases and the J segment 5 bases; nucleotides outside the gene matches: 4. CDR3 sequence reads: CASSGQGGETQYF. CDR3 nucleotides: TGCGCCAGCAGTGGACAGGGTGGGGAGACCCAGTACTTC.

V is TRBV7-9 and J is TRBJ1-1; the D gene is possibly TRBD1 (5 bases). The CDR3 loop spans 13 amino acids. The germline gives CDR1 SEHNR, CDR2 FQNEAQ (reference sequence). Trimming took off 7 bases at V and 5 bases at J, with 14 bases between the two ends. CDR3 in amino acids: CASTLGGYTEAFF. The CDR3, as DNA: TGTGCCAGCACCCTGGGGGGATATACTGAAGCTTTCTTT.

Only one count was recorded for this clone. The genes are TRBV6-5 and TRBJ2-2, with 9 bases lining up with TRBD2. J lost 5 bases, V lost 2 bases, and 3 bases had no gene match. CDR1 MNHEY and CDR2 SVGAGI come from the germline V gene. The CDR3 has 15 residues. CDR3 residues: CASSYPTSGTGELFF. CDR3 in DNA: TGTGCCAGCAGTTACCCGACTAGCGGTACCGGGGAGCTGTTTTTT.

This chain connects TRBV6-1 to TRBJ1-3; D perhaps matches TRBD1 (5 bases). Germline V CDR1 and CDR2: MNHNS, SASEGT. Trimming left V 6 bases short and J 1 base short, with 10 bases between. CDR3 length: 14 residues. This CDR3 is CASRPGFSGNTIYF. For the CDR3, the DNA is TGTGCCAGCAGGCCAGGGTTTTCTGGAAACACCATATATTTT.

Note on this clone: One junction end does not reproduce the germline sequence, and a read error may be involved. V usage is TRBV5-6 and J usage is TRBJ2-3; D possibly corresponds to TRBD2 (7 bases). This CDR3 region has 15 residues. Germline values: CDR1 SGHDT, CDR2 YYEEEE. The CDR3 loop is CAGSLRGGHTDTQYF. The CDR3 nucleotides read TGTGCCGGCAGCTTACGCGGGGGCCACACAGATACGCAGTATTTT. Filled out from reference TRBV5-6 and TRBJ2-3, the complete variable domain reads DAGVTQSPTHLIKTRGQQVTLRCSPKSGHDTVSWYQQALGQGPQFIFQYYEEEERQRGNFPDRFSGHQFPNYSSELNVNALLLGDSALYLCAGSLRGGHTDTQYFGPGTRLTVL.